These 27 T cell receptor beta chains share one sample of origin, sequenced in a study of monozygotic twins with inflammatory bowel disease. With the 5' RACE reads reprocessed, TCRdb shows one record per CDR3 protein and no DNA. The sample includes some 99,000 distinct CDR3 sequences. The source material was blood. These receptors came from a human donor with ulcerative colitis or Crohn's disease, or a healthy co-twin of an affected twin (not recorded which).

The gene calls are TRBV5-1 and TRBJ1-4; TCRdb's D call of TRBD1 is untestable without DNA. The CDR3 covers 15 residues. From germline, CDR1 is SGHRS and CDR2 YFSETQ. The CDR3 sequence is CASSSRGTTNEKLFF.

This rearrangement joins TRBV29-1 to TRBJ1-2; TCRdb outputs TRBD1, but without DNA this stays unchecked. The CDR3 loop spans 12 amino acids. Germline V gives CDR1 SQVTM, CDR2 ANQGSEA. CDR3 loop: CSVDSGGYGYTF.

The V gene is TRBV7-2, the J gene TRBJ1-4; TCRdb outputs TRBD1, but without DNA this stays unchecked. This CDR3 spans 16 amino acids. Germline CDR1 and CDR2: SGHTA and FQGNSA. CDR3 sequence reads: CASSLGRGRGDEKLFF. The full variable domain, rest sourced from reference TRBV7-2 and TRBJ1-4, is GAGVSQSPSNKVTEKGKDVELRCDPISGHTALYWYRQSLGQGLEFLIYFQGNSAPDKSGLPSDRFSAERTGGSVSTLTIQRTQQEDSAVYLCASSLGRGRGDEKLFFGSGTQLSVL.

The gene calls are TRBV3-1 and TRBJ2-7. Per the germline V gene, CDR1 is LGHDT and CDR2 is YNNKEL (reference sequence). The CDR3 is made up of 14 amino acids. The CDR3 here is CASSQKTTSYEQYF.

The V and J genes are TRBV28 and TRBJ2-4; absent DNA, TCRdb's TRBD1 call cannot be checked. Germline-derived CDR1 and CDR2 are MDHEN and SYDVKM. The CDR3 is made up of 16 amino acids. This chain's CDR3 is CASRDRGYRAKNIQYF.

V usage is TRBV11-2 and J usage is TRBJ2-2; TCRdb returns TRBD1, unconfirmable since there is no DNA. The CDR3 runs to 13 residues. Germline V CDR1 and CDR2: SGHAT, FQNNGV. The CDR3 region is CASSVQGYGELFF.

V usage is TRBV5-1 and J usage is TRBJ2-7. Per germline, CDR1 SGHRS and CDR2 YFSETQ. The CDR3 is 15 residues long. CDR3 sequence: CASSLARGSSYEQYF.

The rearrangement links TRBV5-1 to TRBJ2-1; the TCRdb call, TRBD2, lacks DNA for checking. Germline V lookup: CDR1 SGHRS, CDR2 YFSETQ. This CDR3 contains 15 residues. This CDR3 is CASRELAGGSNEQFF.

This chain links TRBV29-1 with TRBJ2-1; TCRdb's assignment of TRBD1 cannot be checked, as there is no DNA. CDR1 and CDR2 from the germline V gene are SQVTM and ANQGSEA. CDR3 length: 20 amino acids. CDR3 region: CSVTGAPPGEAFAPYNEQFF.

The chain recombines TRBV27 with TRBJ1-2; the D gene TCRdb calls, TRBD1, cannot be checked with no DNA. Germline values: CDR1 MNHEY, CDR2 SMNVEV (reference sequence). This CDR3 has 13 residues. The CDR3 protein is CASSPMVRDGYTF.

The rearrangement uses TRBV28 and TRBJ1-1; there is no DNA to check the TCRdb D call of TRBD1. CDR1 is MDHEN, CDR2 SYDVKM, per germline. This CDR3 has 14 residues. The CDR3 sequence is CASSPQGMNTEAFF.

The CDR3 loop reads CASSLGSMWDTEAFF. The chain uses TRBV7-9 and TRBJ1-1. Germline V lookup: CDR1 SEHNR, CDR2 FQNEAQ (reference sequence). This CDR3 is built from 15 residues.

This chain connects TRBV7-2 to TRBJ2-3; TCRdb gives TRBD2 as the D gene, but with no DNA this cannot be confirmed. Germline CDR1 is SGHTA and CDR2 is FQGNSA. The CDR3 covers 15 residues. Here the CDR3 reads CASSLVGLAADTQYF.

This sequence joins TRBV28 and TRBJ2-7; TCRdb indicates TRBD1, and absent DNA this call remains unverified. Germline CDR1 and CDR2: MDHEN and SYDVKM. The CDR3 spans 16 residues. The CDR3 protein is CASVGARDARIYEQYF.

This chain uses TRBV3-1 with TRBJ2-2. CDR1 is LGHDT and CDR2 is YNNKEL in the germline V gene (reference sequence). The CDR3 spans 14 residues. CDR3 region: CASSRSDRHGELFF.

The chain uses TRBV3-1 and TRBJ1-5. Germline loops: CDR1 LGHDT, CDR2 YNNKEL (reference sequence). The CDR3 sequence is 15 residues long. This CDR3 is CASSQGLLRDQPQHF.

The chain uses TRBV25-1 and TRBJ1-2. This CDR3 is 13 amino acids long. Germline V lookup: CDR1 MGHDK, CDR2 SYGVNS. CDR3 sequence: CASSGRRNYGYTF.

The V gene is TRBV7-2, the J gene TRBJ2-7; the TRBD1 assignment by TCRdb is unverifiable without DNA. CDR3 length: 14 residues. Germline values: CDR1 SGHTA, CDR2 FQGNSA. CDR3 sequence reads: CASSTPTRTYEQYF.

J is TRBJ2-7 and V is TRBV7-2; TCRdb calls TRBD2, which cannot be checked without DNA. Germline CDR1 SGHTA, CDR2 FQGNSA. The CDR3 sequence is 14 residues long. CDR3 sequence reads: CASSLPAGGSEQYF.

V gene TRBV5-1 combines with J gene TRBJ2-1. The CDR3 loop spans 14 amino acids. In germline, CDR1 is SGHRS, CDR2 YFSETQ. The CDR3 here is CASSLGPRYNEQFF.

The chain couples TRBV4-3 to TRBJ2-3; the D call of TRBD1 rests on TCRdb alone, since no DNA is present to check it. CDR1 and CDR2 from the germline V gene are LGHNA and YSLEER. The CDR3 spans 18 residues. CDR3 in amino acids: CASSQLELTGYGTDTQYF.

The chain has TRBV5-5 and TRBJ1-5; TCRdb's D call, TRBD1, is unchecked because there is no DNA. The CDR3 loop spans 15 amino acids. CDR1 and CDR2 from the germline V gene are SGHKS and YYEKEE (reference sequence). The CDR3 reads CASMRTGGLGQPQHF.

CDR3 in amino acids: CASSLGLGQFQPQHF. This rearrangement joins TRBV13 to TRBJ1-5; TCRdb reports TRBD1, a call that lacks DNA to check it against. Germline CDR1 is PRHDT and CDR2 is FYEKMQ (reference sequence). The CDR3 covers 15 residues.

This chain joins TRBV12-3 or TRBV12-4 and TRBJ1-5; TCRdb's assignment of TRBD1 cannot be checked, as there is no DNA. The CDR3 loop spans 14 amino acids. CDR3 sequence reads: CASSTGASNQPQHF.

The rearrangement links TRBV28 to TRBJ1-4; TCRdb returns TRBD1, unconfirmable since there is no DNA. The CDR3 runs 12 residues. Germline loops: CDR1 MDHEN, CDR2 SYDVKM. CDR3 in amino acids: CATEGTNEKLFF.

V usage is TRBV4-2 and J usage is TRBJ2-7. CDR1 is LGHNA, CDR2 YNFKEQ, per germline. This CDR3 has 14 amino acids. The CDR3 spells CASSEPDQTYEQYF.

The chain carries TRBV28 and TRBJ1-3; lacking DNA, the TRBD1 call made by TCRdb goes unchecked. The germline gives CDR1 MDHEN, CDR2 SYDVKM. The CDR3 has 14 residues. The CDR3 sequence is CASRYRGTGNTIYF.